The 9 T cell receptor beta chains presented below share a single source sample, sequenced in a study of stem cell transplantation in POMP-related autoinflammatory disease. Produced via immunoSEQ multiplex PCR; TCRdb's table is partial and in-frame only. The table has 9,500 to 14,000 clones, around 86% seen once. General observations from the study: In patients with PRAID, every analyzed T-cell subset tended to show lower diversity and higher clonality. Patients with PRAID showed a restricted number of unique TRB V-J gene pairings.

The antigens of these receptors remain unknown. Sample: CD8+ T cells from PBMCs, taken before stem cell transplantation. These receptors were taken from a human donor with POMP-related autoinflammation and immune dysregulation (PRAID).

The chain joins TRBV2 to TRBJ2-3; D is tentatively TRBD1 or TRBD2 (5 bases each). V lost 8 bases, J lost 11 bases, and 17 bases lay in between. CDR3 length equals 12 residues. From germline, CDR1 is SNHLY and CDR2 FYNNEI. CDR3 nucleotide sequence: TGTGCCAGCCAAGTTGGGGACGTTGGGCAGTATTTT. This codes for CASQVGDVGQYF. The whole variable domain, filled in from reference TRBV2 and TRBJ2-3, reads EPEVTQTPSHQVTQMGQEVILRCVPISNHLYFYWYRQILGQKVEFLVSFYNNEISEKSEIFDDQFSVERPDGSNFTLKIRSTKLEDSAMYFCASQVGDVGQYFGPGTRLTVL.

This chain uses TRBV30 with TRBJ2-1, with 7 bases aligning to TRBD1. The germline gives CDR1 GTSNPN, CDR2 SVGIG (reference sequence). The V and J ends lost 3 bases and 6 bases, in that order; junction bases with no gene match: 5. The CDR3 consists of 13 residues. DNA of the CDR3: TGTGCCTGGAGGGGGGACAGCCCCAATGAGCAGTTCTTC. Translating gives CAWRGDSPNEQFF.

The gene calls are TRBV27 and TRBJ2-7; a possible D gene is TRBD2 (5 bases). Trimming took off 6 bases at V and 13 bases at J, with 19 bases between the two ends. CDR3 size: 12 residues. Germline V gives CDR1 MNHEY, CDR2 SMNVEV (reference sequence). The CDR3: CASSPTAGILYF. CDR3 bases: TGTGCCAGCAGCCCCACCGCCGGGATCTTATACTTC.

CDR3: CASSTWEGEKLFF. The CDR3 DNA is TGTGCCAGCAGCACTTGGGAAGGTGAAAAACTGTTTTTT. This chain connects TRBV9 to TRBJ1-4; no clear D. The V and J ends lost 4 bases and 7 bases respectively, with 11 bases between them. From germline, CDR1 is SGDLS and CDR2 YYNGEE. CDR3 length equals 13 residues.

V and J are TRBV18 and TRBJ2-3; D remains unclear. Deletions cut 1 base from V and 3 bases from J, with 8 bases between. The germline gives CDR1 KGHSH, CDR2 LQKENI. The CDR3 extends over 14 amino acids. CDR3 DNA: TGTGCCAGCTCACCACTTGACGGAACAGATACGCAGTATTTT. It yields the protein CASSPLDGTDTQYF.

The J gene is TRBJ1-4, the V gene TRBV4-1, with 8 bases aligning to TRBD1. V was pared by 0 bases and J by 8 bases, with 11 bases of the junction left unmatched. This CDR3 has 17 residues. Germline lookup yields CDR1 MGHRA and CDR2 YSYEKL. CDR3 region: CASSQDGAPGQAEKLFF. Written as DNA, the CDR3 is TGCGCCAGCAGCCAAGATGGGGCCCCGGGACAGGCGGAAAAACTGTTTTTT.

This rearrangement joins TRBV13 to TRBJ2-7, with 7 bases lining up with TRBD1. Germline V gene sequence: CDR1 PRHDT, CDR2 FYEKMQ (reference sequence). CDR3 length: 15 residues. V lost 5 bases, J lost 3 bases, and 10 bases stayed unmatched. The CDR3 reads CASSPSGQELYEQYF. In DNA, the CDR3 is TGTGCCAGCAGCCCGTCAGGACAGGAACTCTACGAGCAGTACTTC.

The V gene is TRBV6-5, the J gene TRBJ1-2; D unresolved. Germline CDR1 is MNHEY and CDR2 is SVGAGI. This CDR3 spans 13 amino acids. Trimming pared 0 bases from V and 3 bases from J, leaving 5 bases between. The CDR3 is CASSYSIYYGYTF. The CDR3 nucleotides are TGTGCCAGCAGTTACTCGATTTACTATGGCTACACCTTC.

The chain links TRBV28 to TRBJ2-3; D not certain. CDR1 and CDR2 (germline): MDHEN, SYDVKM. The CDR3 consists of 16 residues. The V end lost 3 bases, the J end lost 0 bases, and 13 bases lay between the germline ends. CDR3 DNA: TGTGCCAGCAGTTTCAAGGAGTTTACTAGCACAGATACGCAGTATTTT. Its protein product is CASSFKEFTSTDTQYF.